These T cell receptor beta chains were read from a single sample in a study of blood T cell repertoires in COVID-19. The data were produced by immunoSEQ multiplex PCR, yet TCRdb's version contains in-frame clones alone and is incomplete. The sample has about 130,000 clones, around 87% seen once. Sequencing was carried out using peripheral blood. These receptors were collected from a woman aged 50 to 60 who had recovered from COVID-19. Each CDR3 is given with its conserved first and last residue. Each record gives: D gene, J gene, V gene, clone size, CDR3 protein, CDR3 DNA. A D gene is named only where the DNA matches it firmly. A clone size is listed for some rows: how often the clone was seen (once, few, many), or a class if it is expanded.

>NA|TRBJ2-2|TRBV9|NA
CASSDDSPLNTGELFF
TGTGCCAGCAGCGACGACAGCCCCTTAAACACCGGGGAGCTGTTTTTT
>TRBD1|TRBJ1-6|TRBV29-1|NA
CSLGWGQGHSPLHF
TGCAGCCTGGGGTGGGGACAGGGGCATTCACCCCTCCACTTT
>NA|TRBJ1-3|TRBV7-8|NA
CASSMSYSGNTIYF
TGTGCCAGCAGCATGTCTTACTCTGGAAACACCATATATTTT
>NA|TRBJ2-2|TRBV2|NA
CASSVDRYTGELFF
TGTGCCAGCAGTGTGGACAGATACACCGGGGAGCTGTTTTTT
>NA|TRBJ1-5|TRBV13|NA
CASSLGGGGQPQHF
TGTGCCAGCAGCTTAGGGGGGGGAGGTCAGCCCCAGCATTTT
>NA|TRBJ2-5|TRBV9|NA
CASSVSVEGETQYF
TGTGCCAGCAGCGTTTCCGTGGAGGGAGAGACCCAGTACTTC
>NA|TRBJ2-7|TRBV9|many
CASSGQVAYEQYF
TGTGCCAGCAGCGGACAGGTCGCCTACGAGCAGTACTTC
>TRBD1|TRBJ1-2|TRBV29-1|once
CSVTTGTDGYTF
TGCAGCGTCACGACAGGGACTGATGGCTACACCTTC
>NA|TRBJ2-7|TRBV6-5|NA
CASRIAATYEQYF
TGTGCCAGCCGCATAGCGGCGACCTACGAGCAGTACTTC
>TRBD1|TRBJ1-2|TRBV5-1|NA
CASSERQGTNYGYTF
TGCGCCAGCAGCGAGAGACAGGGTACTAACTATGGCTACACCTTC
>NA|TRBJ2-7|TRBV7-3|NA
CASSLFPVASTYEQYF
TGTGCCAGCAGCTTATTCCCGGTTGCCTCTACCTACGAGCAGTACTTC
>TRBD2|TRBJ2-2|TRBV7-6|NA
CASSSRLAGVDRTGELFF
TGTGCCAGCAGCTCCCGACTAGCGGGAGTAGATCGCACCGGGGAGCTGTTTTTT
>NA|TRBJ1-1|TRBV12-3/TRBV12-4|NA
CASSFASEAFF
TGTGCCAGCAGTTTTGCGTCTGAAGCTTTCTTT
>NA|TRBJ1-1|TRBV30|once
CAWIESLLTEAFF
TGTGCCTGGATTGAGAGTCTTTTGACTGAAGCTTTCTTT
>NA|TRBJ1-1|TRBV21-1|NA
CASSKEMGRGRRGAFF
TGTGCCAGCAGCAAAGAGATGGGCAGGGGGCGCAGGGGAGCTTTCTTT
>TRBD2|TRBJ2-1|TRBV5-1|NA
CASSFPGTRSYEQFF
TGCGCCAGCAGCTTCCCCGGGACTAGGAGCTATGAGCAGTTCTTC
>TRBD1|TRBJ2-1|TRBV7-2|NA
CASSLESGTGEQFF
TGTGCCAGCAGCTTAGAGAGCGGGACAGGGGAGCAGTTCTTC
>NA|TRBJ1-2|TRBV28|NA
CASSFRQKGYTF
TGTGCCAGCAGTTTCCGACAGAAGGGCTACACCTTC
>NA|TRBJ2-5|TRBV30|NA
CAWSAPGAGETQYF
TGTGCCTGGAGTGCTCCCGGGGCGGGGGAGACCCAGTACTTC
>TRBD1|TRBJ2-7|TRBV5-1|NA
CASSFGTGGYEQYF
TGCGCCAGCAGCTTTGGGACAGGGGGCTACGAGCAGTACTTC
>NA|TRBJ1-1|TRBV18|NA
CASSGAENTEAFF
TGTGCCAGCTCAGGGGCGGAAAACACTGAAGCTTTCTTT
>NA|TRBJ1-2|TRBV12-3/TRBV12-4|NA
CASSGWGHGYTF
TGTGCCAGCAGTGGCTGGGGCCATGGCTACACCTTC
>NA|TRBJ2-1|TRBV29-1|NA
CSVGVSRVNEQFF
TGCAGCGTAGGAGTCTCTCGGGTCAATGAGCAGTTCTTC
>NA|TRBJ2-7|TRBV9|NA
CASSVESRGEQYF
TGTGCCAGCAGCGTAGAAAGCAGGGGCGAGCAGTACTTC
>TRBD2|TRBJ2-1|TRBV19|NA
CASRGLAGAREQFF
TGTGCCAGTAGGGGACTAGCGGGAGCTCGTGAGCAGTTCTTC
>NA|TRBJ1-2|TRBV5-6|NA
CASSLNSYGYTF
TGTGCCAGCAGCTTAAACAGCTATGGCTACACCTTC
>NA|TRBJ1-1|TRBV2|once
CASSGGAGPGEAFF
TGTGCCAGCAGTGGAGGCGCAGGGCCAGGGGAAGCTTTCTTT
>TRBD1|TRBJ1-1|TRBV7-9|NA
CASSFPRQGGGDTEAFF
TGTGCCAGCAGCTTCCCCAGACAGGGGGGTGGAGACACTGAAGCTTTCTTT
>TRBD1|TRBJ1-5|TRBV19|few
CATGQGSDSNQPQHF
TGTGCCACCGGACAGGGCTCGGATAGCAATCAGCCCCAGCATTTT
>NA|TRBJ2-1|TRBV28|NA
CASSLSRTEGLPTYNEQFF
TGTGCCAGCAGTTTATCGCGGACCGAGGGACTGCCTACCTACAATGAGCAGTTCTTC
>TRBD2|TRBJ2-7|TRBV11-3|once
CASSLAGGLAAREQYF
TGTGCCAGCAGCTTGGCAGGGGGACTAGCGGCTAGGGAGCAGTACTTC
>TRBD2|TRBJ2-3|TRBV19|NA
CASTFSGSTDTQYF
TGTGCCAGTACCTTTAGCGGGAGCACAGATACGCAGTATTTT
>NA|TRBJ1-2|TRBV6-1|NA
CASSEWGRDGYTF
TGTGCCAGCAGTGAATGGGGGAGGGATGGCTACACCTTC
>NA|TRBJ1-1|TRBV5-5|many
CASSPTDMNTEAFF
TGTGCCAGCTCACCGACAGATATGAACACTGAAGCTTTCTTT
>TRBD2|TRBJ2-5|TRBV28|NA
CASRTGTSPSLQETQYF
TGTGCCAGCAGGACCGGGACTAGCCCCTCTCTCCAAGAGACCCAGTACTTC
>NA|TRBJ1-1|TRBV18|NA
CASSQQGNTEAFF
TGTGCCAGCTCACAACAGGGTAACACTGAAGCTTTCTTT
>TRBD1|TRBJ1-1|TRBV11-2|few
CASSFDRGYTEAFF
TGTGCCAGCAGTTTTGACAGGGGCTACACTGAAGCTTTCTTT
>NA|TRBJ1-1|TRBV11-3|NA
CASSFGGAVGTEAFF
TGTGCCAGCTCTTTTGGGGGCGCTGTTGGCACTGAAGCTTTCTTT
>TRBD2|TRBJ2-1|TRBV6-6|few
CASSYLVAGYNEQFF
TGTGCCAGCAGTTACTTGGTAGCGGGGTACAATGAGCAGTTCTTC
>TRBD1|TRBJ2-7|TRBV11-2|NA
CASSLRGQGPLGEQYF
TGTGCCAGCAGCTTAAGAGGACAGGGCCCTTTGGGCGAGCAGTACTTC
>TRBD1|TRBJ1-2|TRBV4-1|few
CASSQTGGPNYGYTF
TGCGCCAGCAGCCAAACAGGGGGCCCCAACTATGGCTACACCTTC
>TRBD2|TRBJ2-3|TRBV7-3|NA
CASSLKAGGPDTQYF
TGTGCCAGCAGCTTAAAAGCGGGAGGGCCAGATACGCAGTATTTT